This TCR beta chain emerged from a study of cytomegalovirus exposure and HLA in healthy donors. General study points: TRBV6-2, TRBV6-3 and some other V segments were excluded as indistinguishable. CMV serostatus stood as the only immune exposure information on hand.

As regards this clone: Its antigen remains unidentified.

V was shortened by 0 bases and J by 5 bases, with 8 bases between the two germline ends. The germline V gene has CDR1 LGHNA and CDR2 YSLEER. The CDR3 loop spans 14 amino acids. PCR amplification relied on 60 Vbeta primers (plus 13 Jbeta primers). Original analysis: Unique TCR beta chains numbered roughly 84 million in a later analysis, with 10 million to 14 million shared. Method: immunoSEQ multiplex PCR; TCRdb's copy keeps in-frame clones and lacks some. That table furnishes V, J and clone size, whereas the DNA furnished D and trimming. The sample holds 65,000 to 75,000 clones, approximately 67% seen once.

The J gene is TRBJ2-1, the V gene TRBV4-3; a possible D gene is TRBD2 (5 bases). This receptor was taken from a woman in her thirties in good health and CMV-seronegative. The sample taken for sequencing was PBMCs. The CDR3, as DNA: TGCGCCAGCAGCCAAGATCCGCGGGACAATGAGCAGTTCTTC. Protein product: CASSQDPRDNEQFF.